A selection of T cell receptor beta chains follows, all from one sample in a study of cytomegalovirus exposure and HLA in healthy donors. Some clones are missing from TCRdb's copy, which holds only in-frame ones; the method was immunoSEQ multiplex PCR. The sample holds tens of thousands of clones, roughly 94% seen once. The sequencing input was PBMCs. The receptors were sampled from a young woman in good health and CMV-seronegative. CDR3s include the opening cysteine and the closing phenylalanine or tryptophan. The D gene is left open where the match is weak. Clone size is not always given. Where it is, it says once, few, many or a class for expanded clones.

v_gene	d_gene	abundance	j_gene	CDR3aa	CDR3nt
TRBV7-6	NA	NA	TRBJ2-1	CASSLESGHRIYNEQFF	TGTGCCAGCAGCTTAGAGTCAGGTCACCGTATATACAATGAGCAGTTCTTC
TRBV6-5	NA	NA	TRBJ2-7	CASSFGTWSDEQYF	TGTGCCAGCAGTTTCGGGACTTGGAGTGACGAGCAGTACTTC
TRBV28	NA	NA	TRBJ2-2	CASSLPNRVRAGELFF	TGTGCCAGCAGTCTGCCGAACAGGGTTAGGGCGGGGGAGCTGTTTTTT
TRBV7-2	NA	NA	TRBJ1-3	CASSQERSSGNTIYF	TGTGCCAGCAGTCAAGAGCGGAGCTCTGGAAACACCATATATTTT
TRBV28	TRBD1	NA	TRBJ2-5	CASRNPDREKTQYF	TGTGCCAGCAGGAACCCGGACAGGGAAAAGACCCAGTACTTC
TRBV15	NA	NA	TRBJ1-1	CATSRDPGGTTEAFF	TGTGCCACCAGCAGAGACCCCGGGGGGACCACTGAAGCTTTCTTT
TRBV30	TRBD1	NA	TRBJ1-2	CAWSVLGSGGHGYTF	TGTGCCTGGAGTGTACTCGGGTCAGGGGGCCATGGCTACACCTTC
TRBV9	NA	NA	TRBJ2-2	CASSVGGPTGELFF	TGTGCCAGCAGCGTAGGAGGGCCCACCGGGGAGCTGTTTTTT
TRBV9	NA	NA	TRBJ1-4	CASSSSREVGNEKLFF	TGTGCCAGCAGCTCGTCGCGGGAGGTTGGTAATGAAAAACTGTTTTTT
TRBV6-5	NA	once	TRBJ2-3	CASVDGRVSDTQYF	TGTGCCAGCGTCGACGGGAGAGTATCAGATACGCAGTATTTT
TRBV19	TRBD1	NA	TRBJ2-4	CASTTSGQGNIQYF	TGTGCCAGTACGACCTCGGGACAGGGTAACATTCAGTACTTC
TRBV4-1	TRBD2	NA	TRBJ2-7	CASSQVFSISGRARSDYEQYF	TGCGCCAGCAGCCAAGTGTTCAGTATAAGCGGGAGGGCCAGGTCGGATTACGAGCAGTACTTC
TRBV29-1	TRBD1	NA	TRBJ2-7	CSVDTGTGPYEQYF	TGCAGCGTCGATACCGGGACAGGACCCTACGAGCAGTACTTC
TRBV7-6	NA	NA	TRBJ2-7	CASSPRRNEQYF	TGTGCCAGCAGCCCACGCAGGAACGAGCAGTACTTC
TRBV5-1	TRBD1	NA	TRBJ2-1	CASSGQGDLSYNEQFF	TGCGCCAGCAGCGGACAGGGGGACCTCTCCTACAATGAGCAGTTCTTC
TRBV7-2	TRBD2	NA	TRBJ2-1	CASSLAGGGTSGYNEQFF	TGTGCCAGCAGCTTAGCGGGGGGTGGGACTAGCGGATACAATGAGCAGTTCTTC
TRBV13	NA	NA	TRBJ2-3	CASSVHRDTLPPHGFTDTQYF	TGTGCCAGCAGCGTACACCGGGACACGCTTCCCCCTCACGGATTCACAGATACGCAGTATTTT
TRBV5-4	NA	NA	TRBJ1-4	CASSLAGRGNEKLFF	TGTGCCAGCAGCTTGGCCGGCAGGGGAAATGAAAAACTGTTTTTT
TRBV7-9	TRBD1	NA	TRBJ2-7	CASSLGVGGNEQYF	TGTGCCAGCAGCTTAGGAGTAGGGGGCAACGAGCAGTACTTC
TRBV5-1	NA	NA	TRBJ1-3	CASSLDGAPGNTIYF	TGCGCCAGCAGCTTGGATGGGGCGCCGGGAAACACCATATATTTT
TRBV11-2	TRBD2	NA	TRBJ2-7	CASEERGVEQYF	TGTGCCAGCGAGGAGCGGGGGGTCGAGCAGTACTTC
TRBV27	TRBD2	NA	TRBJ2-1	CASSTYIAGTYNEQFF	TGTGCCAGCAGTACATATATAGCGGGAACCTACAATGAGCAGTTCTTC
TRBV4-1	TRBD1	NA	TRBJ2-5	CASSPIGTVEQETQYF	TGCGCCAGCAGCCCCATCGGGACAGTGGAGCAAGAGACCCAGTACTTC
TRBV7-6	TRBD2	NA	TRBJ2-1	CASSSIAGGPRNEQFF	TGTGCCAGCAGCTCCATAGCGGGGGGGCCTCGGAATGAGCAGTTCTTC